This T cell receptor (beta chain) was sequenced during a study of shared clonotypes between healthy human individuals. Repertoires were generated with immunoSEQ multiplex PCR, while TCRdb's copy carries only in-frame clones and drops some. In the table there are about half a million clones, around four fifths of which are singletons. Looked up from germline, CDR1 is SGHTA and CDR2 is FQGNSA. The CDR3 is 15 residues long. The J segment lost 6 bases and the V segment lost 1 base, leaving 3 bases of the junction unmatched. This clone occurred a few times. The gene calls are TRBV7-2 and TRBJ2-1, with 10 bases fitting TRBD2. The receptor was derived from a woman between 35 and 50 years old in good health. Some clones in this sample may be carry-over from other donors' samples. The sample was PBMCs. The CDR3 DNA reads TGTGCCAGCAGCTTAGTAGCGGGAGGTGCCAATGAGCAGTTCTTC. It encodes CASSLVAGGANEQFF.